This T cell receptor (beta chain) was obtained from a study of T-cell memory formation after mild COVID-19. Study background: Each donor largely had its own TCR clusters.

Germline V gene sequence: CDR1 KGHDR, CDR2 SFDVKD. Trimming took 3 bases from V and 6 from J, leaving 11 bases between them. CDR3 length: 13 amino acids. Study results and limitations: Clones that shrank (day 15 to 85) were balanced CD4/CD8, whereas later expanders leaned CD4+. The second-wave clones peaking on day 37 were not confirmed as SARS-CoV-2-specific.

It was 5'RACE with constant-segment primers that produced the TCR alpha and TCR beta cDNA libraries, which carried sample barcodes and UMIs. TCRdb reprocessed the 5' RACE reads via MiXCR and lists one record per CDR3 protein. The profile shows 350,000 to 500,000 distinct CDR3 sequences, roughly a quarter of them singletons. Worth noting for this clonotype: What it binds is unknown.

This receptor was obtained from an adult woman who had mild COVID-19 (a few samples of this study predate the infection). Cell type and time point are not known. J is TRBJ2-7 and V is TRBV24-1; D possibly corresponds to TRBD2 (6 bases). Sequenced sample: PBMCs or a T cell subset sorted from them (not recorded which). This chain's CDR3 is CATSDPTGGEQYF. CDR3 DNA sequence: TGTGCCACCAGTGATCCCACCGGGGGCGAGCAGTACTTC.